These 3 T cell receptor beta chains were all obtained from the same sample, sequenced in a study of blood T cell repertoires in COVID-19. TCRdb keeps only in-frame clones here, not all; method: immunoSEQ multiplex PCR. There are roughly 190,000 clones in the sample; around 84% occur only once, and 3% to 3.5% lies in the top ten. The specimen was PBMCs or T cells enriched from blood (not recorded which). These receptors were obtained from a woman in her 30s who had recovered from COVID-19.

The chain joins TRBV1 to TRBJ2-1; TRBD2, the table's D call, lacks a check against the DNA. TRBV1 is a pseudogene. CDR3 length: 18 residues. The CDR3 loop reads CTSSQVSDKDFLDNEQFF. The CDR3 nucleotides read TGCACCAGCAGCCAAGTTAGTGACAAGGACTTTTTGGACAATGAGCAGTTCTTC.

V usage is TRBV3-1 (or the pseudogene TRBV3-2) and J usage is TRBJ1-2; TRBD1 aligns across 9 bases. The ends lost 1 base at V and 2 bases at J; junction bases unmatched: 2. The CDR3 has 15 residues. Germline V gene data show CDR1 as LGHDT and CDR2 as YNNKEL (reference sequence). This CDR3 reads CASSQGGQGNYGYTF. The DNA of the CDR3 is TGTGCCAGCAGCCAAGGCGGACAGGGGAACTATGGCTACACCTTC.

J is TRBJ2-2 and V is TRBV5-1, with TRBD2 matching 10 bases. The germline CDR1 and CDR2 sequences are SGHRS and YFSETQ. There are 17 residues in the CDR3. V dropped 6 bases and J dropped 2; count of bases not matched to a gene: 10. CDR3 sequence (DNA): TGCGCCAGCACCCCGTCGGCTAGCGGGAGAAACACCGGGGAGCTGTTTTTT. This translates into CASTPSASGRNTGELFF.